This T cell receptor (beta chain) was captured in a study of post-analysis software for immune sequencing data. Turning to the study itself: Patients with relapsing-remitting, secondary progressive and progressive-relapsing multiple sclerosis courses were all represented.

This clonotype was picked up a small number of times. Its antigen is unidentified. The library was made from cDNA and included unique molecular identifiers. TCRdb redid the calling of the PCR reads with MiXCR, one entry per CDR3 protein. Altogether some 890,000 distinct CDR3 sequences are present, approximately 57% being singletons, with the ten largest covering 4.6%. Study outcomes and limitations: TRBV5-6, TRBV5-1 and TRBV20-1 were among a handful of TRBV segments more frequent in patients than controls.

This CDR3 contains 16 residues. Germline CDR1 SGHVS, CDR2 FNYEAQ. Losses at the gene ends were 0 bases for V and 4 bases for J; bases not matched to a gene: 4. This receptor was identified in a girl aged 10 to 17 with multiple sclerosis. This sequence joins TRBV7-6 and TRBJ2-7; 12 bases fit TRBD2. The sequenced material came from blood. CDR3: CASSLALTSGSYEQYF. The CDR3 bases are TGTGCCAGCAGCTTAGCGCTGACTAGCGGGAGTTACGAGCAGTACTTC.